This T cell receptor beta chain came from a study of human T cells and chemical hapten exposure. This clonotype was detected a few times. One entry per CDR3 protein results from TCRdb running MiXCR on the RACE reads. The table lists 82,000 or so distinct CDR3 sequences, approximately 12% of them singletons, with about 5.7% in the top ten. Time point described: patch test 3, about 24 weeks after DPC sensitization. Sample treatment: therapeutic diphenylcyclopropenone sensitization with weekly scalp DPC. Prior to application of each patch test, blood was drawn. Total RNA was extracted from unfractionated whole blood. Germline V gene lookup returns CDR1 SGHRS and CDR2 YFSETQ. The CDR3 covers 15 residues. Trimming removed 5 bases at V and 4 bases at J, with 15 bases between.

The chain carries TRBV5-1 and TRBJ2-2, with D possibly being TRBD2 (6 bases). The sequence was collected from a woman aged 50 to 65 with alopecia areata. Some clones in this sample may be carry-over from other donors' samples. Sequenced material: whole blood, taken in connection with sensitization to the hapten diphenylcyclopropenone (DPC). The CDR3 region has the DNA TGCGCCAGCAGTCCGGCGGGGCGCGCCACCGGGGAGCTGTTTTTT. This gives the protein CASSPAGRATGELFF.